Included here is one T cell receptor beta chain sequence, with context. The sample holds one count of this clone. Its antigen has not been determined. No much larger clone is present one base from it, and per-base qualities are unavailable. The data originate from a study of blood T cell repertoires in COVID-19 (dated by TCRdb to the early 2020s). Some background on the complete study: Collaborator samples came from the United States, Italy and Spain and covered acute and convalescent phases of COVID-19. The material from the prospective study consisted of cDNA or gDNA derived from T cells, B-cell-depleted T cells, or PBMCs. A freely available public database, intended as a resource for researchers studying the immune response to SARS-CoV-2, is where the repertoires were released. Samples were obtained from the ongoing ImmuneRACE study (first 160 participants) and from over 1,000 subjects provided by 6 global collaborators. The dataset comprised deeply sampled blood TCRbeta repertoires from subjects exposed to, actively infected with, or recovered from COVID-19. Where available, HLA class I and class II types were taken from metadata supplied by the sample provider and were not determined by assay-based typing. Sample metadata almost always included a de-identified subject ID, COVID-19 status, age in years and sex.

TCRbeta CDR3 regions were amplified from genomic DNA by means of the immunoSEQ Assay, a bias-controlled multiplex PCR. Processing in the source paper ran as follows. Nucleated cell counts per sample were estimated from amplification of reference gene primers within the assay. Sequence reads were collapsed and filtered to measure the absolute abundance of every unique TCRbeta CDR3 rearrangement. For each sample, productive Simpson clonality was calculated as the square root of Simpson's diversity index across productive rearrangements. TCRdb stores this immuneACCESS table with in-frame sequences only. Part of the clones is absent; in the studies checked, under half of the shortfall reflects unresolved V genes, and no reason is known for the rest. The D gene and trimming were derived from the DNA, and the V and J assignments and clone size from that table. This sample comprises hundreds of thousands of clones, roughly 90% of them detected only once. Roughly 5.3% of the sample is held by the ten biggest clonotypes.

Enrolling through a virtual design, the prospective study's participants ranged in age from about 18 to 89 years and lived across 24 United States geographic areas. In the prospective study, cohorts were assigned on the basis of participant-reported clinical history obtained from a screening survey and a study questionnaire. ImmuneRACE Cohort 3 recovered participants were defined by two consecutive negative NP/OP PCR tests, healthcare professional clearance, or symptom resolution. Mobile phlebotomists in the prospective study collected whole blood, serum and a nasopharyngeal or oropharyngeal swab from every participant. Over a roughly 2-month period, participants in the prospective study had the option of providing additional blood draws and questionnaires. Before DNA extraction, blood samples from the prospective study were shipped at room temperature or frozen. The study at large found these results: Clinical and demographic metadata were provided uncurated, with the amount varying by source and participant.

The germline V gene yields LGHNA for CDR1 and YNFKEQ for CDR2. Taken from cysteine to phenylalanine, the CDR3 has 20 residues. The kept DNA is CDR3 alone, 60 bases in frame from the first base. Trimmed from V: 3 bases; trimmed from J: 4 bases; junction bases lacking a gene match: 22. The sequenced sample was PBMCs or T cells enriched from blood (not recorded which). Here the chain combines TRBV4-2 and TRBJ2-7, with 9 bases matching TRBD1. This TCR was sampled from a man aged 60 to 75 who had recovered from COVID-19. The nucleotide sequence is given as TGTGCCAGCAGCCACCCGCCGGGACAGGGTCTAACCCGCGCGAGTTACGAGCAGTACTTC. Translated, it gives CASSHPPGQGLTRASYEQYF.